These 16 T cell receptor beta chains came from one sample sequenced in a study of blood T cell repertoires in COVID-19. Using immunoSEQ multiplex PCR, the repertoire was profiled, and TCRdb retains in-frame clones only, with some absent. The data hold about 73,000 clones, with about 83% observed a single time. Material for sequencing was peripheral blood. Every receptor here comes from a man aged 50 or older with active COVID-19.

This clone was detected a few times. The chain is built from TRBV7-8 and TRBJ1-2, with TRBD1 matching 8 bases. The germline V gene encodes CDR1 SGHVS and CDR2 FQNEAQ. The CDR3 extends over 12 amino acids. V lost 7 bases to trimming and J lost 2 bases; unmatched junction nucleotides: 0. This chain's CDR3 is CASTGGNYGYTF. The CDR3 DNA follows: TGTGCCAGCACAGGGGGCAACTATGGCTACACCTTC.

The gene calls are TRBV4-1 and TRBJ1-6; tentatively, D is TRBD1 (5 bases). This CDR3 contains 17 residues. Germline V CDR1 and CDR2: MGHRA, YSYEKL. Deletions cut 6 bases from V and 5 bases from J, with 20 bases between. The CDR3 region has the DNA TGCGCCAGCAGAGGCCCACGACGTGGGGGGGATAATTCACCCCTCCACTTT. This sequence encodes CASRGPRRGGDNSPLHF.

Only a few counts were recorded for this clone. The CDR3 loop is CASSLGPAQYF. The CDR3, as DNA: TGTGCCAGCAGCTTGGGGCCAGCCCAGTACTTC. The J gene is TRBJ2-5, the V gene TRBV5-6; D uncertain. Germline CDR1 reads SGHDT; CDR2 reads YYEEEE. This CDR3 comprises 11 residues. V lost 0 bases, J lost 9 bases, and 6 bases lay in between.

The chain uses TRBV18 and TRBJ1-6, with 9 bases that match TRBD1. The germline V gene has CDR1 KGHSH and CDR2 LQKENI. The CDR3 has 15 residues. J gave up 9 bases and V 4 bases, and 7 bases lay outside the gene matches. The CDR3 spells CASSLGTGLISPLHF. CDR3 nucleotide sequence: TGTGCCAGCTCACTTGGGACAGGGTTGATTTCACCCCTCCACTTT.

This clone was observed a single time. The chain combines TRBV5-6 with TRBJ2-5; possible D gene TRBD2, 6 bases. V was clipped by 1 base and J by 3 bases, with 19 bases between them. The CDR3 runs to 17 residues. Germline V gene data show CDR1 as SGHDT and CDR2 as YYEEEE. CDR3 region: CASSLKWGEGPKETQYF. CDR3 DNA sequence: TGTGCCAGCAGCTTGAAGTGGGGGGAAGGCCCCAAAGAGACCCAGTACTTC.

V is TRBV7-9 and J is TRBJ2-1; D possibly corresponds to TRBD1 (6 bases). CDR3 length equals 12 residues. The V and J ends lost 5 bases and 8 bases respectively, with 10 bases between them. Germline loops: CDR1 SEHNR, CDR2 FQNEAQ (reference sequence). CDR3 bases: TGTGCCAGCAGCCGGACAGATTATGAGCAGTTCTTC. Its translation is CASSRTDYEQFF.

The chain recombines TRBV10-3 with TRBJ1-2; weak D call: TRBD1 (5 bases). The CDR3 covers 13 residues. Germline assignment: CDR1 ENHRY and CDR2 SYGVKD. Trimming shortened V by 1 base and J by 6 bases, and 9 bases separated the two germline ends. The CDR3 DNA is TGTGCCATCAGTGAGTTGGGCAGGGATGGCTACACCTTC. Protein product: CAISELGRDGYTF.

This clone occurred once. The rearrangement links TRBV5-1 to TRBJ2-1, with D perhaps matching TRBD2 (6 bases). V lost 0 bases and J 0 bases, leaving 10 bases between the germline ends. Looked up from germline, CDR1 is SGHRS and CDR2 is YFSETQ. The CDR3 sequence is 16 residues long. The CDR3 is CASSLAGGNSYNEQFF. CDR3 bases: TGCGCCAGCAGCTTGGCCGGGGGAAACTCCTACAATGAGCAGTTCTTC.

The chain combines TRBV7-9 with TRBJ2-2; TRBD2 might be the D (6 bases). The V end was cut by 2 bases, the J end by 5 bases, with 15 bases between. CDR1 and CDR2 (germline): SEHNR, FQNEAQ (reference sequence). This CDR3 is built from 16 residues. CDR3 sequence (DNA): TGTGCCAGCAGCTTAATCGGAGGGATCGGGACCGGGGAGCTGTTTTTT. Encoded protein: CASSLIGGIGTGELFF.

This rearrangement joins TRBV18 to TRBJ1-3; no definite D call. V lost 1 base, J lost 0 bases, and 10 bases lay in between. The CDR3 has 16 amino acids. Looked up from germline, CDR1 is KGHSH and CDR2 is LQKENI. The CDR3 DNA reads TGTGCCAGCTCACCACGGAGGGCCAGCTCTGGAAACACCATATATTTT. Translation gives CASSPRRASSGNTIYF.

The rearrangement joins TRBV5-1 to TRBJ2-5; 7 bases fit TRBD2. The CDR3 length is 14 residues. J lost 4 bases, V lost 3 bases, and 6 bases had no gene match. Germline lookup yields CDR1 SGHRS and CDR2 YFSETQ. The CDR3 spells CASSYLGGGETQYF. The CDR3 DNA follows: TGCGCCAGCAGCTATCTTGGGGGGGGAGAGACCCAGTACTTC.

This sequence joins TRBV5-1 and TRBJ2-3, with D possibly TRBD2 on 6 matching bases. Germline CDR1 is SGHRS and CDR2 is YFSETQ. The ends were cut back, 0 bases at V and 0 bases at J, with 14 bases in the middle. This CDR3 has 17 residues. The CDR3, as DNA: TGCGCCAGCAGCTTGGGACGGGCACTAGCTAGCACAGATACGCAGTATTTT. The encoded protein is CASSLGRALASTDTQYF.

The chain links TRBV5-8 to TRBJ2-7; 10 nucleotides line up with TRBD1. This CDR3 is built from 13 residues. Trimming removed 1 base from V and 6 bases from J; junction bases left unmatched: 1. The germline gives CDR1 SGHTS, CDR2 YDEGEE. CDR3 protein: CASSLRTGGEQYF. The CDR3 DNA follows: TGTGCCAGCAGCTTGCGGACAGGGGGCGAGCAGTACTTC.

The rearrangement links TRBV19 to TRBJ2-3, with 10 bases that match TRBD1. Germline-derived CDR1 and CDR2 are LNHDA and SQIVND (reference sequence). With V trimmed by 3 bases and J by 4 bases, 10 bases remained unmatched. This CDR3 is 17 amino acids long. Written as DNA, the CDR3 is TGTGCCAGTAGTATCCCCGGGACAGGGGCTGGGGCAGATACGCAGTATTTT. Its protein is CASSIPGTGAGADTQYF. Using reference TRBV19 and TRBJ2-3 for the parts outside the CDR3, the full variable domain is DGGITQSPKYLFRKEGQNVTLSCEQNLNHDAMYWYRQDPGQGLRLIYYSQIVNDFQKGDIAEGYSVSREKKESFPLTVTSAQKNPTAFYLCASSIPGTGAGADTQYFGPGTRLTVL.

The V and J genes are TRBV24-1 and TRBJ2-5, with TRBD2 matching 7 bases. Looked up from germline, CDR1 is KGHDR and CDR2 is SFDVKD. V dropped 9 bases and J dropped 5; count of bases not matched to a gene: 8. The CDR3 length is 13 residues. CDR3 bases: TGTGCCACCGCGCGGGAGCCCGGGGAGACCCAGTACTTC. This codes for CATAREPGETQYF.

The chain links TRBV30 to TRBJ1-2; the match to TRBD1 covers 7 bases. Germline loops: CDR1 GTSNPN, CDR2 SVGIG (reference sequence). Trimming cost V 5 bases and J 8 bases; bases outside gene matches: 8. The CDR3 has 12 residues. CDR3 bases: TGTGCCTGGTCGGGACAGCTTGGCGGCTACACCTTC. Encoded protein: CAWSGQLGGYTF.